One and the same sample provided the 16 T cell receptor beta chains below, sequenced in a study of graft-versus-host responses after intestinal transplantation listed by TCRdb under 2021. Which antigens these TCRs recognize remains unknown. Library generation was performed with the immunoSEQ multiplex PCR assay. TCRdb's version of the immuneACCESS table is confined to in-frame rearrangements and falls short of the full clone set. An unresolved V gene accounts for under half of the shortfall where checked; the remainder is of unknown origin. The sample includes some 150,000 clones, with 85% to 95% observed a single time. Roughly 0.19% of the sample is taken by the ten largest. The time point label for this specimen denotes: cells obtained before transplantation from donor or recipient. The sequencing here drew on unstimulated CD4+ T cells sorted from spleen or lymph node cells, taken before intestinal transplant. The receptors shown here come from a human donor who received an intestinal transplant.

The chain joins TRBV4-1 to TRBJ2-1; unclear D gene. The germline V gene encodes CDR1 MGHRA and CDR2 YSYEKL. The CDR3 spans 16 residues. V was clipped by 0 bases and J by 0 bases, with 9 bases between them. DNA for the CDR3: TGCGCCAGCAGCCAAGAATTGAGTTTCTCCTACAATGAGCAGTTCTTC. The encoded protein is CASSQELSFSYNEQFF.

The table lists this clone with a count of one. V gene TRBV6-1 combines with J gene TRBJ1-5, with D perhaps TRBD1 (5 bases). The CDR3 is 15 residues long. The V end was cut by 5 bases, the J end by 2 bases, with 13 bases between. Germline loops: CDR1 MNHNS, CDR2 SASEGT. CDR3 nucleotides: TGTGCCAGCAGTCTCCGGGACGGCGGCAATCAGCCCCAGCATTTT. This gives the protein CASSLRDGGNQPQHF.

The V call is TRBV27, the J call TRBJ2-5; no clear D. Germline V gene sequence: CDR1 MNHEY, CDR2 SMNVEV (reference sequence). The CDR3 totals 15 residues. Trimming shortened V by 7 bases and J by 4 bases, and 19 bases separated the two germline ends. The CDR3 nucleotides are TGTGCCAGCATCTTTTTCCCTACCCCCGCAGAGACCCAGTACTTC. It specifies CASIFFPTPAETQYF.

A single count supports this clone. The chain carries TRBV7-9 and TRBJ2-7, with 7 bases aligning to TRBD1. Trimming took 5 bases from V and 0 from J; bases not matched to a gene: 4. CDR3 length equals 14 residues. Germline-derived CDR1 and CDR2 are SEHNR and FQNEAQ (reference sequence). The DNA for the CDR3 is TGTGCCAGCAGCCCTCGACAGGGCTCCTACGAGCAGTACTTC. Translated: CASSPRQGSYEQYF.

V is TRBV27 and J is TRBJ2-7; the match to TRBD2 covers 11 bases. V gave up 7 bases and J gave up 2 bases; unmatched junction bases: 10. This CDR3 region has 16 residues. The V gene's germline CDR1 is MNHEY and CDR2 SMNVEV (reference sequence). CDR3 DNA sequence: TGTGCCAGCAATCCTAGCGGGAGGTCTTACACCTACGAGCAGTACTTC. Translating it yields CASNPSGRSYTYEQYF.

This clone has a single count. This chain uses TRBV5-1 with TRBJ2-3; D remains unclear. Per germline, CDR1 SGHRS and CDR2 YFSETQ. CDR3 size: 15 residues. V was trimmed by 0 bases and J by 1 base, leaving 9 bases between them. CDR3 in amino acids: CASSLDASRTDTQYF. In nucleotides, the CDR3 is TGCGCCAGCAGCTTGGATGCCTCCCGCACAGATACGCAGTATTTT.

The rearrangement uses TRBV19 and TRBJ2-3; TRBD2 matches at 15 bases. Trimming at V came to 5 bases and at J to 3 bases, leaving 6 bases not matched to a gene. CDR1 and CDR2 (germline): LNHDA, SQIVND (reference sequence). CDR3 length equals 17 residues. The CDR3 DNA sequence: TGTGCCAGTAGTGCCGGGACTAGCGGGAGGAGTACAGATACGCAGTATTTT. Translation: CASSAGTSGRSTDTQYF.

This clone is a singleton in its sample. The J gene is TRBJ2-6, the V gene TRBV5-4; 11 nucleotides line up with TRBD1. This CDR3 has 17 residues. V shed 7 bases and J 4 bases; nucleotides not matched to a gene: 10. Germline lookup yields CDR1 SGHNT and CDR2 YYREEE (reference sequence). The CDR3 DNA follows: TGTGCCAGCTGGAGAGGACAGGGGGCGCGCGGGGCCAACGTCCTGACTTTC. Its protein product is CASWRGQGARGANVLTF.

The rearrangement links TRBV19 to TRBJ1-5; 7 bases match TRBD1. V was pared by 3 bases and J by 7 bases, with 6 bases of the junction left unmatched. Germline V lookup: CDR1 LNHDA, CDR2 SQIVND (reference sequence). The CDR3 has 14 amino acids. CDR3 DNA sequence: TGTGCCAGTAGTATCAGGGAGGGGGCCCAGCCCCAGCATTTT. It specifies CASSIREGAQPQHF. The full variable domain, in which reference TRBV19 and TRBJ1-5 provide the parts outside the CDR3, is DGGITQSPKYLFRKEGQNVTLSCEQNLNHDAMYWYRQDPGQGLRLIYYSQIVNDFQKGDIAEGYSVSREKKESFPLTVTSAQKNPTAFYLCASSIREGAQPQHFGDGTRLSIL.

This chain uses TRBV18 with TRBJ1-1, with 7 bases that match TRBD1. Trimming cost V 4 bases and J 3 bases; bases outside gene matches: 8. CDR1 is KGHSH, CDR2 LQKENI, per germline. The CDR3 extends over 15 amino acids. The CDR3 bases are TGTGCCAGCTCACGCGACAGGGTAGGGGACACTGAAGCTTTCTTT. Translating gives CASSRDRVGDTEAFF.

The chain uses TRBV7-4 and TRBJ2-7; no firm D call. This CDR3 has 13 residues. CDR1 and CDR2 (germline): SGHVT, SQSDAQ. Trimming took off 2 bases at V and 1 base at J, with 6 bases between the two ends. The CDR3 DNA is TGTGCCAGCAGCTTACTAGTTTCCTACGAGCAGTACTTC. Translation gives CASSLLVSYEQYF.

CDR3 nucleotides: TGTGCCAGCAGCCAAGCGAAGCGATTTACCTACGAGCAGTACTTC. Protein product: CASSQAKRFTYEQYF. The chain recombines TRBV6-1 with TRBJ2-7, with no clear D. Germline V gives CDR1 MNHNS, CDR2 SASEGT. The CDR3 is 15 amino acids. Trimming took 6 bases from V and 2 from J, leaving 17 bases between them.

The chain links TRBV7-8 to TRBJ2-7, with D perhaps matching TRBD1 (8 bases). The germline CDR1 and CDR2 sequences are SGHVS and FQNEAQ. The germline V and J ends were trimmed by 5 bases and 3 bases, with 17 bases remaining between them. This CDR3 has 15 amino acids. This CDR3 reads CASSHRTGRGYEQYF. The CDR3 region has the DNA TGTGCCAGCAGCCATCGGACAGGGAGGGGCTACGAGCAGTACTTC.

The chain combines TRBV7-3 with TRBJ2-2; 7 bases are a match to TRBD2. The J segment lost 2 bases and the V segment lost 4 bases, leaving 7 bases of the junction unmatched. Germline values: CDR1 SGHTA, CDR2 FQGTGA. The CDR3 has 16 amino acids. CDR3 sequence: CASSSPGGSNTGELFF. CDR3 in DNA: TGTGCCAGCAGCTCCCCTGGCGGGAGTAACACCGGGGAGCTGTTTTTT.

The chain links TRBV27 to TRBJ2-2; perhaps TRBD2 as D (5 bases). The ends were cut back, 5 bases at V and 7 bases at J, with 11 bases in the middle. Germline loops: CDR1 MNHEY, CDR2 SMNVEV (reference sequence). The CDR3 runs to 13 residues. The CDR3, as DNA: TGTGCCAGCAGTCCCGTTGGAGGCGGGGAGCTGTTTTTT. Protein sequence: CASSPVGGGELFF.

This chain links TRBV27 with TRBJ2-3, with a possible D match to TRBD1 (5 bases). This CDR3 region has 16 residues. Germline V gene data show CDR1 as MNHEY and CDR2 as SMNVEV (reference sequence). Trimming removed 2 bases at V and 6 bases at J, with 18 bases between. The CDR3 loop is CASSLRSQQAWDTQYF. DNA for the CDR3: TGTGCCAGCAGTTTACGGTCTCAACAGGCGTGGGATACGCAGTATTTT.